These 23 T cell receptor beta chains share one sample of origin, sequenced in a study of PD-1 blockade in classical Hodgkin lymphoma. Sample time point: cycle 4 day 1 (C4D1), after less than 7 weeks of nivolumab. In every patient, relapse followed autologous stem cell transplantation, while exposure to brentuximab vedotin differed. The assay was immunoSEQ multiplex PCR, and TCRdb's table has in-frame clones only and misses some. Seen here are approximately 93,000 clones, around 80% observed once, and the top ten hold 9.4%. Sequencing used peripheral blood mononuclear cells (PBMCs), obtained before the fourth cycle of nivolumab. Every receptor here comes from a human donor with classical Hodgkin lymphoma.

V gene TRBV7-2 combines with J gene TRBJ2-2, with 10 bases fitting TRBD2. V shed 5 bases, J shed 2 bases, and the junction held 14 bases outside the gene matches. In germline, CDR1 is SGHTA, CDR2 FQGNSA. The CDR3 has 19 amino acids. The CDR3 DNA reads as TGTGCCAGCAGCCCCCCAAGGCGGCAGCGGGAGGGAAACACCGGGGAGCTGTTTTTT. As protein: CASSPPRRQREGNTGELFF.

The chain is built from TRBV6-1 and TRBJ2-7; possible D gene TRBD1, 6 bases. V was trimmed by 6 bases and J by 6 bases, leaving 18 bases between them. The CDR3 consists of 14 residues. CDR1 and CDR2 from the germline V gene are MNHNS and SASEGT. This CDR3 is CASSVHRAFGEQYF. CDR3 nucleotide sequence: TGTGCCAGCAGCGTACACAGGGCGTTCGGCGAGCAGTACTTC.

This rearrangement joins TRBV6-4 to TRBJ2-1, with 12 bases that match TRBD2. CDR3 length equals 19 residues. J gave up 8 bases and V 6 bases, and 20 bases lay outside the gene matches. The V gene's germline CDR1 is MRHNA and CDR2 SNTAGT. The CDR3: CASSPRGLAGGTSTDEQFF. CDR3 sequence (DNA): TGTGCCAGCAGCCCAAGAGGGCTAGCGGGAGGGACGTCCACGGATGAGCAGTTCTTC.

Only one count was recorded for this clone. The chain couples TRBV11-1 to TRBJ2-2; the match to TRBD1 covers 9 bases. CDR3 length: 16 residues. V lost 1 base and J lost 1; bases outside the gene matches: 1. Germline V gene sequence: CDR1 SGHAT, CDR2 FQDESV (reference sequence). The CDR3, as DNA: TGTGCCAGCAGCTTAGAGGGACAGGGGAACACCGGGGAGCTGTTTTTT. Translation gives CASSLEGQGNTGELFF.

This clone was found once. J is TRBJ2-2 and V is TRBV7-8; D might be TRBD2 (5 bases). CDR3 length: 15 amino acids. Trimming took 1 base from V and 5 from J, leaving 11 bases between them. CDR1 is SGHVS, CDR2 FQNEAQ, per germline. This CDR3 reads CASSLEGSQTGELFF. DNA for the CDR3: TGTGCCAGCAGCTTAGAAGGGAGCCAGACCGGGGAGCTGTTTTTT.

This chain connects TRBV19 to TRBJ1-2; D gene uncertain. Germline CDR1 LNHDA, CDR2 SQIVND (reference sequence). V was clipped by 2 bases and J by 8 bases, with 15 bases between them. CDR3 length: 14 amino acids. The CDR3 coding sequence is TGTGCCAGTAGTATATCTTCCCGTGTTGTGGGCTACACCTTC. It translates to CASSISSRVVGYTF.

This chain joins TRBV9 and TRBJ2-1; 12 positions agree with TRBD2. The CDR3 spans 15 residues. With 2 bases clipped from V and 6 bases from J, the junction kept 3 bases outside the gene matches. Germline V gene data show CDR1 as SGDLS and CDR2 as YYNGEE. In DNA, the CDR3 is TGTGCCAGCAGCGTCGGACTAGCGGGACCCAATGAGCAGTTCTTC. Translating gives CASSVGLAGPNEQFF.

This clone was seen a single time. The V call is TRBV28, the J call TRBJ2-6, with D perhaps matching TRBD1 (7 bases). This CDR3 is built from 18 residues. Germline V gene data show CDR1 as MDHEN and CDR2 as SYDVKM. Trimming removed 6 bases from V and 3 bases from J, with 21 bases in between. The CDR3 region is CASSPVGGQWFGANVLTF. The CDR3 DNA reads TGTGCCAGCAGCCCGGTCGGGGGACAGTGGTTTGGGGCCAACGTCCTGACTTTC.

This sequence joins TRBV7-2 and TRBJ1-4, with D possibly being TRBD1 (6 bases). Germline lookup yields CDR1 SGHTA and CDR2 FQGNSA. CDR3 length equals 14 residues. The germline V and J ends were trimmed by 4 bases and 8 bases, with 14 bases remaining between them. This chain's CDR3 is CASSSQTGSEKLFF. CDR3 nucleotide sequence: TGTGCCAGCAGCTCACAGACAGGATCCGAAAAACTGTTTTTT.

The rearrangement joins TRBV10-1 to TRBJ1-5; D gene ambiguous. The V gene lost 2 bases and the J gene lost 2 bases, with 7 bases spanning the gap. Germline CDR1 and CDR2: WNHNN and SYGVQD (reference sequence). This CDR3 comprises 14 residues. CDR3 region: CASSETDGNQPQHF. The CDR3 DNA is TGCGCCAGCAGTGAGACCGACGGCAATCAGCCCCAGCATTTT.

With regard to this clone: Other DNA sequences of this sample code for an identical CDR3. The chain has TRBV6-5 and TRBJ2-7; TRBD1 is a possible D gene (7 bases). V was clipped by 6 bases and J by 1 base, with 16 bases between them. This CDR3 is 15 amino acids long. The germline gives CDR1 MNHEY, CDR2 SVGAGI. The CDR3 loop is CASSRGTEFSYEQYF. In DNA form, the CDR3 reads TGTGCCAGCAGCCGGGGGACAGAGTTTTCCTACGAGCAGTACTTC.

The chain recombines TRBV5-1 with TRBJ2-2; the match to TRBD2 covers 8 bases. Germline V gives CDR1 SGHRS, CDR2 YFSETQ. The CDR3 length is 17 residues. Trimming cost V 4 bases and J 3 bases; bases outside gene matches: 11. DNA of the CDR3: TGCGCCAGCAGCCCGGGGCGGCTAGCGGGTGACACCGGGGAGCTGTTTTTT. It encodes CASSPGRLAGDTGELFF.

The CDR3 spells CASSEGSERPDTQYF. The CDR3 DNA reads as TGCGCCAGCAGTGAAGGTTCAGAACGGCCAGATACGCAGTATTTT. The V call is TRBV10-1, the J call TRBJ2-3; D unclear. Germline CDR1 and CDR2: WNHNN and SYGVQD (reference sequence). The CDR3 length is 15 residues. Trimming removed 3 bases from V and 4 bases from J, with 14 bases in between.

This rearrangement joins TRBV5-6 to TRBJ2-7; 7 nucleotides agree with TRBD1. Per the germline V gene, CDR1 is SGHDT and CDR2 is YYEEEE. CDR3 size: 14 residues. V shed 3 bases, J shed 4 bases, and the junction held 7 bases outside the gene matches. This chain's CDR3 is CASSSRDSPYEQYF. The CDR3, as DNA: TGTGCCAGCAGCTCAAGGGACAGCCCTTACGAGCAGTACTTC.

The chain carries TRBV30 and TRBJ2-3; 7 bases align to TRBD2. Germline values: CDR1 GTSNPN, CDR2 SVGIG (reference sequence). This CDR3 has 10 amino acids. The CDR3 DNA reads as TGTGCGGGAGGGGAAGATACGCAGTATTTT. Encoded protein: CAGGEDTQYF.

This sequence joins TRBV7-9 and TRBJ2-2; tentative D call: TRBD2 (6 bases). CDR1 SEHNR and CDR2 FQNEAQ come from the germline V gene (reference sequence). The CDR3 is made up of 15 amino acids. Between the trimmed V and J ends, which lost 6 bases and 7 bases, there was a span of 18 bases. CDR3 nucleotide sequence: TGTGCCAGCAGTTCTGATGGAGGGCCCGACGGGGAGCTGTTTTTT. Protein: CASSSDGGPDGELFF.

This clone is medium-sized. The chain combines TRBV6-5 with TRBJ1-2; D gene unclear. CDR1 is MNHEY and CDR2 is SVGAGI in the germline V gene. The CDR3 loop spans 13 amino acids. Deletions cut 6 bases from V and 0 bases from J, with 8 bases between. The CDR3: CASSRSANYGYTF. In DNA form, the CDR3 reads TGTGCCAGCAGCCGTAGTGCTAACTATGGCTACACCTTC.

This sequence joins TRBV7-9 and TRBJ1-2, with D hard to call. CDR3 size: 15 residues. Germline-derived CDR1 and CDR2 are SEHNR and FQNEAQ (reference sequence). V shed 6 bases and J shed 0 bases, with 14 bases lying between them. The CDR3 nucleotides are TGTGCCAGCAGTCGGGTGGCTGTTCCTAACTATGGCTACACCTTC. Its translation: CASSRVAVPNYGYTF.

The chain combines TRBV10-3 with TRBJ2-2, with D perhaps TRBD1 (5 bases). Germline CDR1 reads ENHRY; CDR2 reads SYGVKD. The CDR3 spans 13 residues. V was clipped by 6 bases and J by 6 bases, with 11 bases between them. The CDR3: CAIRDRTPGELFF. The CDR3 DNA follows: TGTGCCATCAGGGACCGGACACCCGGGGAGCTGTTTTTT.

V usage is TRBV7-2 and J usage is TRBJ2-5, with 10 bases matching TRBD2. The J segment lost 2 bases and the V segment lost 5 bases, leaving 8 bases of the junction unmatched. There are 16 residues in the CDR3. CDR1 and CDR2 from the germline V gene are SGHTA and FQGNSA. CDR3 residues: CASSIRAGGPQETQYF. In DNA, the CDR3 is TGTGCCAGCAGCATAAGAGCGGGAGGGCCGCAAGAGACCCAGTACTTC.

This clone was recorded only once. The rearrangement uses TRBV5-6 and TRBJ2-1; D unresolved. Germline lookup yields CDR1 SGHDT and CDR2 YYEEEE. This CDR3 has 14 amino acids. Trimming removed 3 bases from V and 0 bases from J, with 7 bases in between. CDR3 DNA sequence: TGTGCCAGCAGCTGGGCAAGCTCCTACAATGAGCAGTTCTTC. It encodes CASSWASSYNEQFF.

This clone has only a few counts. V gene TRBV13 combines with J gene TRBJ1-1, with no clear D. The CDR3 consists of 12 residues. The V end was cut by 9 bases, the J end by 5 bases, with 13 bases between. CDR1 is PRHDT and CDR2 is FYEKMQ in the germline V gene (reference sequence). The CDR3 DNA is TGTGCCAGTCAGTTTCGGGTAACTGAAGCTTTCTTT. Its protein product is CASQFRVTEAFF.

The V call is TRBV13, the J call TRBJ2-7; D assignment may be TRBD1 or TRBD2 (5 bases each). V lost 6 bases and J lost 0, with 15 bases in between. CDR3 length: 15 residues. CDR1 and CDR2 from the germline V gene are PRHDT and FYEKMQ (reference sequence). The CDR3 nucleotides are TGTGCCAGCAGACCATCCGGGACGGGCTCCTACGAGCAGTACTTC. This translates into CASRPSGTGSYEQYF.